These T cell receptor beta chains were read from a single sample in a study of OX40 agonist ivuxolimab in advanced cancers. Some clones are missing from TCRdb's copy, which holds only in-frame ones; the method was immunoSEQ multiplex PCR. The sample has 30,000 to 45,000 clones; about 90% are singletons. The starting material was CD4+ or CD8+ T cells sorted from blood, obtained in a trial of the OX40 agonist ivuxolimab. The origin of the receptors is an adult with an advanced solid tumor such as melanoma, head and neck, liver or kidney cancer. CDR3s include the opening cysteine and the closing phenylalanine or tryptophan. A D gene is named only where the DNA matches it firmly. The size entry is marked missing in some rows and otherwise reads once, few, many or a size class.

v_call	cdr3_length	clone_size	j_call	d_call	cdr3_nt	cdr3_aa
TRBV11-3	16	-	TRBJ2-7	-	TGTGCCAGCAGCTTAGCCGGTCGGGGCCCGGAGGGGGAGCAGTACTTC	CASSLAGRGPEGEQYF
TRBV4-1	14	few	TRBJ1-1	-	TGCGCCAGCAGCTCTAAGTCAGGAGACACTGAAGCTTTCTTT	CASSSKSGDTEAFF
TRBV6-5	13	-	TRBJ2-1	TRBD2	TGTGCCAGCAGTGCGGGGACTAGCGGTGAGCAGTTCTTC	CASSAGTSGEQFF
TRBV6-1	11	-	TRBJ2-7	-	TGTGCCAGCAGTGAGGGGAACGAGCAGTACTTC	CASSEGNEQYF
TRBV6-5	14	-	TRBJ1-1	-	TGTGCCAGCAGAGCCACAGGTGCGAACACTGAAGCTTTCTTT	CASRATGANTEAFF
TRBV19	14	once	TRBJ1-2	TRBD1	TGTGCCAGTAAGGGGGCAGGGGGTAACTATGGCTACACCTTC	CASKGAGGNYGYTF
TRBV27	15	-	TRBJ2-5	-	TGTGCCAGCAGTTTATTTGGCGGAAACCAAGAGACCCAGTACTTC	CASSLFGGNQETQYF
TRBV10-3	14	-	TRBJ1-2	-	TGTGCCATCAGTGAGACGGGACGCTCTTATGGCTACACCTTC	CAISETGRSYGYTF
TRBV19	16	-	TRBJ2-1	-	TGTGCCAGTAGCCTATCAGGGGGGAACCCCTACAATGAGCAGTTCTTC	CASSLSGGNPYNEQFF
TRBV19	13	-	TRBJ2-1	-	TGTGCCAGTAGTATAGGTTGGCTGAATGAGCAGTTCTTC	CASSIGWLNEQFF
TRBV5-6	16	-	TRBJ2-1	TRBD2	TGTGCCAGCAGCCCGCGGAGGACTAGCGGGTTCAATGAGCAGTTCTTC	CASSPRRTSGFNEQFF
TRBV7-8	15	once	TRBJ2-7	-	TGTGCCAGCAGCTTATCTATAGGGCAGTCCTACGAGCAGTACTTC	CASSLSIGQSYEQYF
TRBV5-4	13	-	TRBJ2-7	-	TGTGCCAGCAGCTTCAGGGGAGGTAACGAGCAGTACTTC	CASSFRGGNEQYF
TRBV11-2	14	-	TRBJ2-7	-	TGTGCCAGCAGCTCCGGAGGGCTGAACTACGAGCAGTACTTC	CASSSGGLNYEQYF
TRBV28	14	-	TRBJ2-1	TRBD2	TGTGCCAGCAGTGGGACTAGCTCCTACAATGAGCAGTTCTTC	CASSGTSSYNEQFF
TRBV28	14	once	TRBJ1-5	TRBD1	TGTGCCAGCAGTTCCCGGGACAGGGAAGGTCCCCAGCATTTT	CASSSRDREGPQHF
TRBV7-9	15	-	TRBJ2-1	-	TGTGCCAGCAGCGCGCCAGGAGGCTCCTACAATGAGCAGTTCTTC	CASSAPGGSYNEQFF
TRBV7-8	16	-	TRBJ1-5	-	TGTGCCAGCAGCCCTACAATAAGTATTAGCAATCAGCCCCAGCATTTT	CASSPTISISNQPQHF
TRBV2	15	-	TRBJ1-4	-	TGTGCCAGCAGTGAAGGGCAGGTTACTAATGAAAAACTGTTTTTT	CASSEGQVTNEKLFF
TRBV28	16	-	TRBJ1-6	-	TGTGCCAGCAGTTTCGGGACCCGAAGGGGTAATTCACCCCTCCACTTT	CASSFGTRRGNSPLHF
TRBV6-6	15	-	TRBJ2-3	TRBD2	TGTGCCAGCAGTCAACTAGCGGGAAAGGGAGATACGCAGTATTTT	CASSQLAGKGDTQYF
TRBV7-9	15	-	TRBJ2-5	TRBD2	TGTGCCAGCAGCCCCGGGACTAGCGGGACGGAGACCCAGTACTTC	CASSPGTSGTETQYF
TRBV7-2	13	-	TRBJ2-7	-	TGTGCCAGCAGCCCAGGTTCCGCCTACGAGCAGTACTTC	CASSPGSAYEQYF
TRBV11-3	13	-	TRBJ1-2	-	TGTGCCAGCAGCTTAGATCCCGGCTATGGCTACACCTTC	CASSLDPGYGYTF
TRBV27	15	-	TRBJ1-5	TRBD1	TGTGCCAGCAGCCTTTTTACAGGGGTCAATCAGCCCCAGCATTTT	CASSLFTGVNQPQHF
TRBV27	14	once	TRBJ1-5	-	TGTGCCAGCAGTTCCGCAGGGGCCGATCAGCCCCAGCATTTT	CASSSAGADQPQHF
TRBV7-8	13	-	TRBJ2-3	-	TGTGCCAGCAGCCCCCGAGGCACAGATACGCAGTATTTT	CASSPRGTDTQYF
TRBV2	19	once	TRBJ2-7	TRBD2	TGTGCCAGCACCCCAGGGGGACTAGCGGGAGGGGTAAGATCCTACGAGCAGTACTTC	CASTPGGLAGGVRSYEQYF